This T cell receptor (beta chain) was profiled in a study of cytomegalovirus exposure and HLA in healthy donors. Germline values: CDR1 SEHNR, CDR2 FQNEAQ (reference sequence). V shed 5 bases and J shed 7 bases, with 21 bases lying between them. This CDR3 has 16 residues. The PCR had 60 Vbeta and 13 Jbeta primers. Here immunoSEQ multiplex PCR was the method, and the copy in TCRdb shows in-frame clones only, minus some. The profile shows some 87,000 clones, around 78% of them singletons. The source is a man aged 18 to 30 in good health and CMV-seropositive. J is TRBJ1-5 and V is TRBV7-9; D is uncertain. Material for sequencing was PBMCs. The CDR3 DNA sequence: TGTGCCAGCAGCCGAGGCGCGTGGGGTGCGGGGCAGCCCCAGCATTTT. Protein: CASSRGAWGAGQPQHF.